These 2 T cell receptor beta chains were all obtained from the same sample, sequenced in a study of blood T cell repertoires in COVID-19 (dated by TCRdb to between 2020 and 2021). The library relied on the immunoSEQ multiplex PCR assay. Imported from immuneACCESS, the table was reduced by TCRdb to in-frame sequences with V and J called. These copies leave out some clones; in studies compared against another copy, an unresolved V gene accounts for under half, and the cause of the remainder is not known. In all, the sample holds about 51,000 clones, and under 95% of those were seen once. The ten largest clones represent 3.1% of the sample. The material sequenced was peripheral blood. The receptor set was obtained from a man aged 45 to 65 with acute or convalescent COVID-19.

This chain joins TRBV24-1 and TRBJ1-2; the match to TRBD1 covers 10 bases. Germline CDR1 is KGHDR and CDR2 is SFDVKD. The CDR3 has 16 residues. The J segment lost 2 bases and the V segment lost 1 base, leaving 3 bases of the junction unmatched. DNA of the CDR3: TGTGCCACCAGTGATTTTCGACAGGGGGCAAACTATGGCTACACCTTC. It yields the protein CATSDFRQGANYGYTF.

DNA for the CDR3: TGTGCCAGCAGCCAAGAAGGTTCACAGGGTGGTGCCTACGAGCAGTACTTC. As protein: CASSQEGSQGGAYEQYF. The chain employs TRBV4-2 and TRBJ2-7; tentative D call: TRBD1 (6 bases). With 0 bases removed from V and 2 bases from J, the gap between germline ends came to 17 bases. Germline V lookup: CDR1 LGHNA, CDR2 YNFKEQ. The CDR3 is made up of 17 amino acids.